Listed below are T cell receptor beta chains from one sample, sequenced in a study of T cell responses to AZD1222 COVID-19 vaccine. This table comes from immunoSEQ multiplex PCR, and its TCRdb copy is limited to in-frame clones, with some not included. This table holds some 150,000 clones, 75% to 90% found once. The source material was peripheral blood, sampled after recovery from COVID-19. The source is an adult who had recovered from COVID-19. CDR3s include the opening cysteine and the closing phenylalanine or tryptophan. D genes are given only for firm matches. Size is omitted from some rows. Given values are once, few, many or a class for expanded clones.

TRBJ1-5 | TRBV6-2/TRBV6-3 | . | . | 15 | CASSLGGGVNQPQHF | TGTGCCAGCAGTCTGGGAGGGGGTGTCAATCAGCCCCAGCATTTT
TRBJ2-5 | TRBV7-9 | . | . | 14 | CASSLDILEETQYF | TGTGCCAGCAGCCTCGACATTCTCGAAGAGACCCAGTACTTC
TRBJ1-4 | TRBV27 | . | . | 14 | CASSFRTVAEKLFF | TGTGCCAGCAGTTTCCGGACAGTAGCTGAAAAACTGTTTTTT
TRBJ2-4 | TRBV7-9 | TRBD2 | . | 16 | CASSLGKGRGGIIQYF | TGTGCCAGCAGCTTGGGAAAGGGGCGCGGGGGTATCATTCAGTACTTC
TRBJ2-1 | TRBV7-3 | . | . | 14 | CASSLGAGQYEQFF | TGTGCCAGCAGCTTGGGGGCGGGCCAGTACGAGCAGTTCTTC
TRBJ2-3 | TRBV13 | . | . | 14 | CASSQRGSTDTQYF | TGTGCCAGCTCCCAACGGGGGAGCACAGATACGCAGTATTTT
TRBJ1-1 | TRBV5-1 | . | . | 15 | CASDRGEQGNTEAFF | TGCGCCAGCGACCGCGGGGAGCAGGGCAACACTGAAGCTTTCTTT
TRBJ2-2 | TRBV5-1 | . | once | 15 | CASSLVAGTTGELFF | TGCGCCAGCAGCTTGGTTGCAGGGACCACCGGGGAGCTGTTTTTT
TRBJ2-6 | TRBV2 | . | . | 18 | CASSDRAPLSSGANVLTF | TGTGCCAGCAGTGACAGGGCCCCCCTCAGCTCTGGGGCCAACGTCCTGACTTTC
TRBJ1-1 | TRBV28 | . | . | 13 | CASSHYVETEAFF | TGTGCCAGCAGCCACTACGTGGAGACTGAAGCTTTCTTT
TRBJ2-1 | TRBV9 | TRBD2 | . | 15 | CASSVTSGFVNEQFF | TGTGCCAGCAGCGTAACTAGCGGGTTTGTTAATGAGCAGTTCTTC
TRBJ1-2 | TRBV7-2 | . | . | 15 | CASSLWGADNYGYTF | TGTGCCAGCAGCTTGTGGGGCGCGGATAACTATGGCTACACCTTC
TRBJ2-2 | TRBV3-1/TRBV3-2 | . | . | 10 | CAVLTGELFF | TGTGCAGTACTAACCGGGGAGCTGTTTTTT
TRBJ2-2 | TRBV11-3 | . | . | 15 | CASSSRITNTGELFF | TGTGCCAGCAGTTCGCGTATTACGAACACCGGGGAGCTGTTTTTT
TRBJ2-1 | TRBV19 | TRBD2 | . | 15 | CASKREPSLGNEQFF | TGTGCCAGCAAGCGGGAGCCCTCTTTGGGAAATGAGCAGTTCTTC
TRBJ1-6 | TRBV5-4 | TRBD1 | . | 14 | CASSPTGGISPLHF | TGTGCCAGCAGCCCGACAGGGGGGATTTCACCCCTCCACTTT
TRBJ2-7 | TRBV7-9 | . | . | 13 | CASSYSTSYEQYF | TGTGCCAGCAGTTACTCGACTTCCTACGAGCAGTACTTC
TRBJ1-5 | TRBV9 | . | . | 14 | CASSVDQGHQPQHF | TGTGCCAGCAGCGTAGACCAAGGTCATCAGCCCCAGCATTTT
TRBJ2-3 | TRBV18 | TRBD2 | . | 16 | CASSRGLAGTTDTQYF | TGTGCCAGCTCACGAGGACTAGCGGGAACCACAGATACGCAGTATTTT
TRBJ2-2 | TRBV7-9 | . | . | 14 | CASSLGGSTGELFF | TGTGCCAGCAGCTTGGGGGGATCTACCGGGGAGCTGTTTTTT
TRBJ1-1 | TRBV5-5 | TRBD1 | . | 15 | CASSFWGQGNFEAFF | TGTGCCAGCAGCTTTTGGGGACAGGGAAACTTTGAAGCTTTCTTT
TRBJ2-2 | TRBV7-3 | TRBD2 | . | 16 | CASSSTSGGAAGELFF | TGTGCCAGCAGCTCCACTAGCGGGGGGGCTGCCGGGGAGCTGTTTTTT
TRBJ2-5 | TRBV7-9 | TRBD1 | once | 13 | CASRWTGEETQYF | TGTGCCAGCAGATGGACAGGGGAAGAGACCCAGTACTTC
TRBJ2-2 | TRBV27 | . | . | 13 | CASTGWGAGELFF | TGTGCCAGCACCGGCTGGGGTGCCGGGGAGCTGTTTTTT
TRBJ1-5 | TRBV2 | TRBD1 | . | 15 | CASSDRGRSNQPQHF | TGTGCCAGCAGTGACAGGGGGCGAAGCAATCAGCCCCAGCATTTT
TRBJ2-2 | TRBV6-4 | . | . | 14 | CASSDGLNTGELFF | TGTGCCAGCAGTGACGGTCTTAACACCGGGGAGCTGTTTTTT
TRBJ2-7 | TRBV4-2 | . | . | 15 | CASSLKVPAAAEQYF | TGTGCCAGCAGCCTGAAGGTCCCAGCGGCCGCCGAGCAGTACTTC
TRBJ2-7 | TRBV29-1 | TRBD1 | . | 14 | CSVLGTGATYEQYF | TGCAGCGTCCTAGGGACAGGCGCGACCTACGAGCAGTACTTC
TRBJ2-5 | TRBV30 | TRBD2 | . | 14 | CAWSVWEGLETQYF | TGTGCCTGGAGTGTATGGGAGGGATTGGAGACCCAGTACTTC
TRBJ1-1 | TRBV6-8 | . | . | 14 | CASSIQELKTEAFF | TGTGCCAGCAGTATACAGGAGTTAAAGACTGAAGCTTTCTTT
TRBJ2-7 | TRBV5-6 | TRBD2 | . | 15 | CASSPRGGRAYEQYF | TGTGCCAGCAGCCCCCGTGGGGGGAGGGCCTACGAGCAGTACTTC
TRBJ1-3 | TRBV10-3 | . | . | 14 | CAIGRQDSGNTIYF | TGTGCCATCGGTCGACAAGACTCTGGAAACACCATATATTTT
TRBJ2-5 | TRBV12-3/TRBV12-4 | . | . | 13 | CASSPADPRTQYF | TGTGCCAGCAGTCCCGCGGACCCGAGGACCCAGTACTTC
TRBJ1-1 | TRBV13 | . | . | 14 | CASSLAGAPTEAFF | TGTGCCAGCAGCTTAGCGGGGGCCCCCACTGAAGCTTTCTTT
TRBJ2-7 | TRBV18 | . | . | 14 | CASSPPSLTYEQYF | TGTGCCAGCTCACCACCGAGCCTTACCTACGAGCAGTACTTC
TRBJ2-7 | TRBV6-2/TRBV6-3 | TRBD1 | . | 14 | CASSLTGASYEQYF | TGTGCCAGCAGTCTGACAGGGGCCTCCTACGAGCAGTACTTC
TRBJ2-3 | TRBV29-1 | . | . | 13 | CSVDGISTDTQYF | TGCAGCGTTGACGGGATTAGCACAGATACGCAGTATTTT
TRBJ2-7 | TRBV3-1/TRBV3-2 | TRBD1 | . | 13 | CASSPSRQGGQYF | TGTGCCAGCAGCCCCTCACGACAGGGCGGTCAGTACTTC
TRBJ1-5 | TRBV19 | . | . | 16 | CASSIPGLGARQPQHF | TGTGCCAGTAGTATCCCGGGGCTTGGGGCGAGGCAGCCCCAGCATTTT
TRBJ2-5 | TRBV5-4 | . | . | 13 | CASSLGEKETQYF | TGTGCCAGCAGCCTAGGGGAAAAAGAGACCCAGTACTTC
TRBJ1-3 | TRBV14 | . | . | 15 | CASSQEMGPRNTIYF | TGTGCCAGCAGCCAAGAGATGGGGCCGAGGAACACCATATATTTT
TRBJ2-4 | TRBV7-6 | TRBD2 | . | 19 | CASSPTGAGPRGTKNIQYF | TGTGCCAGCAGCCCTACCGGAGCGGGGCCGAGGGGAACCAAAAACATTCAGTACTTC
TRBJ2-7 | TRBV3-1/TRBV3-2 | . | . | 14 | CASSQGLASYEQYF | TGTGCCAGCAGCCAAGGTCTAGCGAGCTACGAGCAGTACTTC
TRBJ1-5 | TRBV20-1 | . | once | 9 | CSVGQPQHF | TGCAGTGTGGGTCAACCCCAGCATTTT
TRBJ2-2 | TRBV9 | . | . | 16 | CASSVVGTENTGELFF | TGTGCCAGCAGCGTAGTGGGGACGGAGAACACCGGGGAGCTGTTTTTT
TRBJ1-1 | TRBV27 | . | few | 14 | CASKSAGASTEAFF | TGTGCCAGCAAAAGCGCAGGGGCGAGCACTGAAGCTTTCTTT
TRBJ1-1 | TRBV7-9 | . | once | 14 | CASSLEVQHTEAFF | TGTGCCAGCAGCTTGGAGGTACAGCACACTGAAGCTTTCTTT
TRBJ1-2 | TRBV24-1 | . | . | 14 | CATSDLQGFYGYTF | TGTGCCACCAGTGACCTTCAGGGTTTCTATGGCTACACCTTC
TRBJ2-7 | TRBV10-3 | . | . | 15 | CAISDRADSSYEQYF | TGTGCCATCAGTGATCGGGCGGACAGCTCCTACGAGCAGTACTTC
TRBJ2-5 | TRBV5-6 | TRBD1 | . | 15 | CASSSWDRAGKTQYF | TGTGCCAGCAGCTCCTGGGACAGGGCTGGAAAGACCCAGTACTTC
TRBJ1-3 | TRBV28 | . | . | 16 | CASSLSILSSGNTIYF | TGTGCCAGCAGTTTATCGATCCTAAGCTCTGGAAACACCATATATTTT
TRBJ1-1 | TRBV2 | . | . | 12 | CASSEALVEAFF | TGTGCCAGCAGTGAAGCGCTTGTTGAAGCTTTCTTT
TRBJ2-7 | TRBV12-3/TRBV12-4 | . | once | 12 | CASSNPGHEQYF | TGTGCCAGCAGCAACCCCGGCCACGAGCAGTACTTC
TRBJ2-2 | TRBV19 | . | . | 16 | CASSIGQSGNTGELFF | TGTGCCAGTAGTATTGGGCAGTCGGGGAACACCGGGGAGCTGTTTTTT
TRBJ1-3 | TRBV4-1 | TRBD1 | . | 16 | CASSQPTGGSGNTIYF | TGCGCCAGCAGCCAACCGACAGGGGGGTCCGGAAACACCATATATTTT
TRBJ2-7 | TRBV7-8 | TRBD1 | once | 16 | CASSLVSGGNKDEQYF | TGTGCCAGCAGCTTAGTCTCAGGGGGCAATAAGGACGAGCAGTACTTC
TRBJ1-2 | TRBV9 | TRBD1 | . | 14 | CASSPRGQDYGYTF | TGTGCCAGCAGCCCGAGGGGACAGGACTATGGCTACACCTTC